Listed here are 32 T cell receptor beta chains from one sample, sequenced in a study of blood T cells in healthy people across ages. The authors ran a second PCR of about 6 to 12 cycles using a sample-barcoded 5' primer and a J-beta primer mix. TCRdb re-called the 5' RACE reads with MiXCR, one entry per CDR3 protein. The table has about 1.7 million distinct CDR3 sequences, under 30% seen once. The sample was blood. These receptors all stem from a woman in her twenties or thirties in good health.

The V gene is TRBV7-9, the J gene TRBJ1-1, with unresolved D. CDR3 length equals 12 residues. The germline V and J ends were trimmed by 5 bases and 5 bases, with 9 bases remaining between them. Per germline, CDR1 SEHNR and CDR2 FQNEAQ (reference sequence). The CDR3, as DNA: TGTGCCAGCAGCCTCCCCGAGACTGAAGCTTTCTTT. Translated, it gives CASSLPETEAFF.

J is TRBJ2-2 and V is TRBV7-3; possible D gene TRBD2, 6 bases. The germline gives CDR1 SGHTA, CDR2 FQGTGA. V lost 5 bases to trimming and J lost 5 bases, with 15 bases between them. This CDR3 contains 15 residues. The CDR3 sequence: CASSTQLAPTGELFF. CDR3 DNA: TGTGCCAGCAGCACCCAACTAGCTCCGACCGGGGAGCTGTTTTTT.

Only a few counts were recorded for this clonotype. This rearrangement joins TRBV2 to TRBJ2-4, with unresolved D. This CDR3 comprises 15 residues. V gave up 4 bases and J gave up 3 bases, with 13 bases separating them. In germline, CDR1 is SNHLY, CDR2 FYNNEI. The chain's CDR3 is CASSVRTRGKNIQYF. The DNA for the CDR3 is TGTGCCAGCAGTGTCAGGACGCGAGGCAAAAACATTCAGTACTTC.

The V call is TRBV7-2, the J call TRBJ1-2; D is undetermined. V was trimmed by 5 bases and J by 4 bases, leaving 11 bases between them. CDR1 and CDR2 (germline): SGHTA, FQGNSA. This CDR3 has 13 residues. CDR3 bases: TGTGCCAGCAGCGCCGGCGGAAGCTATGGCTACACCTTC. Translated: CASSAGGSYGYTF.

This clonotype appeared many times. The J gene is TRBJ2-1, the V gene TRBV28; D may be TRBD2 (6 bases). Looked up from germline, CDR1 is MDHEN and CDR2 is SYDVKM. V was pared by 6 bases and J by 2 bases, with 14 bases between. The CDR3 is made up of 15 amino acids. This chain's CDR3 is CASSLSSEAYNEQFF. The DNA for the CDR3 is TGTGCCAGCAGCCTCTCTAGCGAGGCCTACAATGAGCAGTTCTTC.

V is TRBV7-2 and J is TRBJ1-6; unclear D gene. This CDR3 is 13 amino acids long. Trimming shortened V by 4 bases and J by 7 bases, and 8 bases separated the two germline ends. The germline gives CDR1 SGHTA, CDR2 FQGNSA. As DNA, the CDR3 is TGTGCCAGCAGCTCCGAGCAGAATTCACCCCTCCACTTT. It translates to CASSSEQNSPLHF.

The chain has TRBV5-6 and TRBJ1-5; maybe TRBD1 (5 bases). CDR3 size: 16 residues. The germline gives CDR1 SGHDT, CDR2 YYEEEE. V dropped 4 bases and J dropped 7 bases, with 21 bases sitting between them. This CDR3 reads CASSRGTGDGGQPQHF. In nucleotides, the CDR3 is TGTGCCAGCAGCCGCGGAACAGGAGACGGCGGACAGCCCCAGCATTTT.

In its sample, this clonotype was seen a few times. Given a much more abundant clone one base away, this may be a read error. The chain couples TRBV6-5 to TRBJ2-1; 11 nucleotides align to TRBD2. The length of the CDR3 is 14 residues. Germline CDR1 reads MNHEY; CDR2 reads SVGAGI. Unmatched junction bases numbered 6, after V lost 7 bases and J lost 7 bases. DNA of the CDR3: TGTGCCAGCACGGGACTAGCGGAGCTGAATGAGCAGTTCTTC. Translating gives CASTGLAELNEQFF.

This chain joins TRBV30 and TRBJ2-7; 7 bases map to TRBD1. This CDR3 has 13 residues. Trimming took 4 bases from V and 7 from J; bases not matched to a gene: 10. Germline V gene sequence: CDR1 GTSNPN, CDR2 SVGIG (reference sequence). The CDR3: CAWTAQGWDEQYF. DNA of the CDR3: TGTGCCTGGACGGCACAGGGGTGGGATGAGCAGTACTTC.

The chain employs TRBV20-1 and TRBJ1-2; D is possibly TRBD1 (5 bases). CDR3 size: 15 residues. Trimming took 4 bases from V and 0 from J, leaving 15 bases between them. Per germline, CDR1 DFQATT and CDR2 SNEGSKA (reference sequence). CDR3 sequence reads: CSAKVARVANYGYTF. CDR3 DNA sequence: TGCAGTGCTAAGGTCGCCAGGGTAGCTAACTATGGCTACACCTTC.

This clonotype turned up a few times. V is TRBV6-6 and J is TRBJ2-7; D is possibly TRBD2 (6 bases). In germline, CDR1 is MNHNY, CDR2 SVGAGI (reference sequence). This CDR3 is built from 16 residues. V dropped 0 bases and J dropped 1 base, with 13 bases sitting between them. CDR3 in amino acids: CASSYSSGTGSYEQYF. The CDR3, as DNA: TGTGCCAGCAGTTACTCTTCGGGGACTGGATCCTACGAGCAGTACTTC.

This clonotype was counted only a few times. This sequence joins TRBV6-6 and TRBJ2-4, with 7 bases fitting TRBD2. The J call may be in error: the DNA end matches TRBJ2-7 better. The germline V gene encodes CDR1 MNHNY and CDR2 SVGAGI (reference sequence). The length of the CDR3 is 15 residues. As DNA, the CDR3 is TGTGCCAGCATCAAATGTGGGGAGGGCCTTTACGAGCAGTACTTC. Translating it yields CASIKCGEGLYEQYF.

A few counts support this clonotype. The chain uses TRBV3-1 and TRBJ2-7; unclear D gene. The CDR3 is 14 residues long. The germline CDR1 and CDR2 sequences are LGHDT and YNNKEL (reference sequence). V gave up 5 bases and J gave up 0 bases, with 11 bases separating them. The DNA of the CDR3 is TGTGCCAGCAGCTGGAGAGGCATCTCCTACGAGCAGTACTTC. Protein product: CASSWRGISYEQYF.

The CDR3 nucleotides read TGTGCCAGCTCAAGTCGAGCGGGAGGCGAGCAGTACTTC. It specifies CASSSRAGGEQYF. The chain has TRBV6-2 or TRBV6-3 and TRBJ2-7; 9 bases agree with TRBD2. CDR1 and CDR2 (germline): MNHEY, SVGEGT. The CDR3 runs to 13 residues. After removal of 8 bases from V and 6 bases from J, the junction contained 8 bases not matched to a gene.

This clonotype was observed a handful of times. The V call is TRBV11-1, the J call TRBJ2-7; D unclear. The CDR3 extends over 16 amino acids. Germline lookup yields CDR1 SGHAT and CDR2 FQDESV (reference sequence). The V end lost 5 bases, the J end lost 2 bases, and 19 bases lay between the germline ends. CDR3 nucleotides: TGTGCCAGCAGCCGAGACTCTCTGGGCGTAGCCTACGAGCAGTACTTC. Its translation: CASSRDSLGVAYEQYF. Variable domain in full (rest from reference TRBV11-1 and TRBJ2-7): EAEVAQSPRYKITEKSQAVAFWCDPISGHATLYWYRQILGQGPELLVQFQDESVVDDSQLPKDRFSAERLKGVDSTLKIQPAELGDSAMYLCASSRDSLGVAYEQYFGPGTRLTVT.

In regard to this clonotype: Its ends do not fully match the called genes, so a read error is possible. V and J are TRBV6-2 or TRBV6-3 and TRBJ2-2; D may be TRBD2 (5 bases). Germline-derived CDR1 and CDR2 are MNHEY and SVGEGT. This CDR3 is 13 amino acids long. CDR3 loop: CASRAVLTGERFF. DNA for the CDR3: TGTGCCAGCAGAGCGGTACTCACCGGGGAGCGGTTTTTT.

This chain uses TRBV12-3 or TRBV12-4 with TRBJ2-1; TRBD2 aligns across 7 bases. The V and J ends lost 5 bases and 6 bases, in that order; junction bases with no gene match: 10. The CDR3 spans 15 residues. This chain's CDR3 is CASSPRTSWGNEQFF. In DNA, the CDR3 is TGTGCCAGCAGTCCCCGGACTAGTTGGGGCAATGAGCAGTTCTTC.

V gene TRBV20-1 combines with J gene TRBJ2-1; 8 bases are a match to TRBD2. Germline V CDR1 and CDR2: DFQATT, SNEGSKA (reference sequence). The CDR3 has 17 amino acids. J lost 3 bases, V lost 1 base, and 11 bases had no gene match. The CDR3 here is CSARGLWAGGLYNEQFF. In DNA, the CDR3 is TGCAGTGCTAGAGGACTATGGGCGGGGGGACTCTACAATGAGCAGTTCTTC.

There are a few counts of this clonotype. The chain employs TRBV7-6 and TRBJ2-5, with 11 bases matching TRBD1. The J segment lost 2 bases and the V segment lost 5 bases, leaving 7 bases of the junction unmatched. Germline CDR1 is SGHVS and CDR2 is FNYEAQ. The CDR3 runs 16 residues. Written as DNA, the CDR3 is TGTGCCAGCAGCCCCGGACAGGGGGCTGGGCAAGAGACCCAGTACTTC. It is translated as CASSPGQGAGQETQYF.

CDR3 loop: CASSQAGGSGFYNEQFF. For the CDR3, the DNA is TGCGCCAGCAGCCAAGCTGGCGGGAGCGGGTTTTACAATGAGCAGTTCTTC. The rearrangement joins TRBV4-1 to TRBJ2-1; 7 bases map to TRBD2. The CDR3 has 17 amino acids. The trim removed 1 base at V and 4 bases at J, leaving 10 bases unmatched. Germline CDR1 reads MGHRA; CDR2 reads YSYEKL.

This clonotype was seen a few times. The chain recombines TRBV4-3 with TRBJ2-1; D perhaps matches TRBD1 (5 bases). The CDR3 covers 18 residues. Germline V gene sequence: CDR1 LGHNA, CDR2 YSLEER. Between the trimmed V and J ends, which lost 0 bases and 0 bases, there was a span of 15 bases. The CDR3 is CASSQEGPPLSSYNEQFF. The DNA of the CDR3 is TGCGCCAGCAGCCAAGAGGGGCCCCCCTTGAGCTCCTACAATGAGCAGTTCTTC.

This clonotype was seen repeatedly, ten times or more. V usage is TRBV12-3 or TRBV12-4 and J usage is TRBJ2-7, with D possibly being TRBD1 (5 bases). The CDR3 has 13 residues. V was trimmed by 6 bases and J by 1 base, leaving 10 bases between them. CDR3 DNA sequence: TGTGCCAGCAGGCCTACAGGTTCCTACGAGCAGTACTTC. Translating it yields CASRPTGSYEQYF.

About this clonotype: This may arise from a read error, as a much more abundant clone is one base away. The chain uses TRBV20-1 and TRBJ2-5, with D perhaps given as TRBD1 or TRBD2 (7 bases each). Germline V gene lookup returns CDR1 DFQATT and CDR2 SNEGSKA (reference sequence). The CDR3 totals 14 residues. V was shortened by 6 bases and J by 3 bases, with 17 bases between the two germline ends. CDR3 protein: CSARPSGGEETQYF. The CDR3 coding sequence is TGCAGTGCGCGACCCTCAGGGGGGGAAGAGACCCAGTACTTC.

Here the CDR3 reads CASSQDRDYQETQYF. The CDR3 region has the DNA TGTGCCAGCAGCCAAGACCGGGACTACCAAGAGACCCAGTACTTC. The V gene is TRBV7-2, the J gene TRBJ2-5, with D maybe TRBD2 (6 bases). CDR1 is SGHTA, CDR2 FQGNSA, per germline. This CDR3 comprises 15 residues. Trimming stripped 5 bases from V and 0 bases from J, with 13 bases between.

This rearrangement joins TRBV10-3 to TRBJ2-1; no firm D call. V was shortened by 0 bases and J by 13 bases, with 10 bases between the two germline ends. The length of the CDR3 is 12 residues. Germline loops: CDR1 ENHRY, CDR2 SYGVKD. In DNA form, the CDR3 reads TGTGCCATCAGTGAGTCGTTAGAGACCCAGTTCTTC. Its translation: CAISESLETQFF.

V usage is TRBV29-1 and J usage is TRBJ2-7, with D possibly being TRBD2 (5 bases). V lost 7 bases, J lost 7 bases, and 20 bases lay in between. The CDR3 runs to 13 residues. Germline V gene sequence: CDR1 SQVTM, CDR2 ANQGSEA. The CDR3 nucleotides are TGCAGCGCCGGAATCGGACGGACGGGAGAGCAGTACTTC. Translation gives CSAGIGRTGEQYF.

Details on this clonotype: The junction differs from germline at one of its ends, possibly a read error. The rearrangement uses TRBV5-1 and TRBJ2-2, with TRBD2 as a possible D gene (5 bases). Germline CDR1 SGHRS, CDR2 YFSETQ. CDR3 size: 15 residues. CDR3: CASSSQTTNTGERFF. Here the CDR3 DNA reads TGCGCCAGCAGCTCCCAAACGACGAACACCGGGGAGCGGTTTTTT.

This clonotype has ten or more counts. J is TRBJ2-4 and V is TRBV5-1, with 8 positions matching TRBD1. J gave up 6 bases and V 4 bases, and 9 bases lay outside the gene matches. Germline V gene lookup returns CDR1 SGHRS and CDR2 YFSETQ. This CDR3 comprises 15 residues. CDR3 bases: TGCGCCAGCAGCCCCAGGGGGCTCGACTTAAACATTCAGTACTTC. It codes for CASSPRGLDLNIQYF.

This clonotype came up a few times. The chain employs TRBV12-3 or TRBV12-4 and TRBJ1-5; 7 bases map to TRBD1. V lost 2 bases, J lost 9 bases, and 10 bases stayed unmatched. The CDR3 runs 15 residues. In DNA, the CDR3 is TGTGCCAGCAGTTTACTCGGGCAGGGGGGAAGGCCCCAGCATTTT. Encoded protein: CASSLLGQGGRPQHF.

The chain couples TRBV18 to TRBJ2-3; a weak D match, TRBD2 (6 bases). Trimming shortened V by 5 bases and J by 5 bases, and 11 bases separated the two germline ends. There are 13 residues in the CDR3. CDR1 is KGHSH and CDR2 is LQKENI in the germline V gene. The CDR3 reads CASSEREIDTQYF. CDR3 DNA sequence: TGTGCCAGCTCAGAACGGGAGATAGATACGCAGTATTTT.

Ten or more counts support this clonotype. Here the CDR3 reads CASSLPGPKPYEQYF. In DNA, the CDR3 is TGCGCCAGCAGCTTACCGGGACCCAAGCCTTACGAGCAGTACTTC. V is TRBV5-1 and J is TRBJ2-7, with D possibly being TRBD1 or TRBD2 (5 bases each). There are 15 residues in the CDR3. V was clipped by 2 bases and J by 4 bases, with 16 bases between them. Germline V CDR1 and CDR2: SGHRS, YFSETQ.

The chain uses TRBV2 and TRBJ2-5; 9 bases map to TRBD1. CDR3 length: 15 residues. Germline CDR1 SNHLY, CDR2 FYNNEI. Germline trimming cut 8 bases from V and 4 bases from J; bases unmatched to any gene: 11. The CDR3 region is CASRRGQGKLETQYF. The CDR3 bases are TGTGCCAGCCGCCGGGGACAGGGTAAATTAGAGACCCAGTACTTC.